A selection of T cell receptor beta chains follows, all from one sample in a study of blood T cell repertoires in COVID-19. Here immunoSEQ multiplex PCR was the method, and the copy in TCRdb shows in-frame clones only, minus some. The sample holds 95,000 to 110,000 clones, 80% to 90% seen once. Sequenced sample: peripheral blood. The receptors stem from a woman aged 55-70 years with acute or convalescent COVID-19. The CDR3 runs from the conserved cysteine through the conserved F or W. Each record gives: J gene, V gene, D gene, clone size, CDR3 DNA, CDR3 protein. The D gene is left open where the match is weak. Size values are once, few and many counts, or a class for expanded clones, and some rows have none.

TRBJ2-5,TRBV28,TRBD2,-,TGTGCCAGCAGAAGGACTAGCGGGGGGACCCAGTACTTC,CASRRTSGGTQYF
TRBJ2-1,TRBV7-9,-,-,TGTGCCAGCAGCTTAGTAGGCGGGTCTTCATTCTACAATGAGCAGTTCTTC,CASSLVGGSSFYNEQFF
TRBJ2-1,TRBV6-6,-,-,TGTGCCAGCAGTCCGCCGCAGGGTCGAAATGAGCAGTTCTTC,CASSPPQGRNEQFF
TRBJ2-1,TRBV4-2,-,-,TGTGCCAGCAGCCAAGATTTCGGCGGCCCACCCTACAATGAGCAGTTCTTC,CASSQDFGGPPYNEQFF
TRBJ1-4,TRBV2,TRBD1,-,TGTGCCAGCAGTGAAGCGGGGACAGGCGCTGGCGGGAGTGGAAAACTGTTTTTT,CASSEAGTGAGGSGKLFF
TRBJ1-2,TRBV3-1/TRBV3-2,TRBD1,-,TGTGCCAGCAGCCCGGAAGGAGGACAGGGAGGCTATGGCTACACCTTC,CASSPEGGQGGYGYTF
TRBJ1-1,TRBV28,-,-,TGTGCCAGCAGTTTAGTTTCAGTGAACACTGAAGCTTTCTTT,CASSLVSVNTEAFF
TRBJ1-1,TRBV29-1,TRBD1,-,TGCAGCGCAGACCAACAAGGACAGGGGCCCGCTTTCTTT,CSADQQGQGPAFF
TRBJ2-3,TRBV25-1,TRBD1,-,TGTGCCAGCAGTGCACAGGGGATAGGGACAGATACGCAGTATTTT,CASSAQGIGTDTQYF
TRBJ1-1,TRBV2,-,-,TGTGCCAGCACCAAGCGGGGGGTGAACACTGAAGCTTTCTTT,CASTKRGVNTEAFF
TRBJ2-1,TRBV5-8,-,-,TGTGCCAGCAGCTATGGTGCGGGCCACAATGAGCAGTTCTTC,CASSYGAGHNEQFF
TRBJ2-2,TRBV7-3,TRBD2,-,TGTGCCAGCAGCCCCGGGACTAGCGGTCCCGGGGAGCTGTTTTTT,CASSPGTSGPGELFF
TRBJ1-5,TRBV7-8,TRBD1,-,TGTGCCAGCAGCTTAGCGGTGACAGGGAAGGGCGGGAATCAGCCCCAGCATTTT,CASSLAVTGKGGNQPQHF
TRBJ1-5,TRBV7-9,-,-,TGTGCCAGCAGCTTAGTCTTCAGGGCGGCCCAGCATTTT,CASSLVFRAAQHF
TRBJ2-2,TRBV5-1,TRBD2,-,TGCGCCAGCTCAAGCGGGAGTTATTCCCCCGGGGAGCTGTTTTTT,CASSSGSYSPGELFF
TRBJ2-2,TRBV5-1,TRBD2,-,TGCGCCAGCAGCTTGGCCGGGGGGGAACCCGGGGAGCTGTTTTTT,CASSLAGGEPGELFF
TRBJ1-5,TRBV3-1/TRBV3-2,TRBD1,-,TGTGCCAGCAGCCAATCGGCAGGGGGTCACCAGCCCCAGCATTTT,CASSQSAGGHQPQHF
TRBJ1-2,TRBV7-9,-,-,TGTGCCAGCAGCCCGCCAGTCCAATTCGGCTACACCTTC,CASSPPVQFGYTF
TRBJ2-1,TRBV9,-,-,TGTGCCAGCAGCGTAGGACTCGAAAGGGGCAATGAGCAGTTCTTC,CASSVGLERGNEQFF
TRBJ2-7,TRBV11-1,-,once,TGTGCCAGCAGCTTAGGATTAGCATCCTACGAGCAGTACTTC,CASSLGLASYEQYF
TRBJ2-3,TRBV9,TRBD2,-,TGTGCCAGCACCTATAGCGGGACCGAAGATACGCAGTATTTT,CASTYSGTEDTQYF
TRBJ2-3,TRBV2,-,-,TGTGCCAGCCGCGGGCTGGTTAGCACAGATACGCAGTATTTT,CASRGLVSTDTQYF
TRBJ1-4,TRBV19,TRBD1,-,TGTGCCAGTAGGCGACCGGGACAGGGGAATGAAAAACTGTTTTTT,CASRRPGQGNEKLFF
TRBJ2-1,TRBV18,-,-,TGTGCCAGCTCGACTAGGGATTACAATGAGCAGTTCTTC,CASSTRDYNEQFF